The 29 T cell receptor beta chains reported below all come from one sample, sequenced in a study of technical replicates of blood from a handful of donors. Assay: immunoSEQ multiplex PCR; the TCRdb copy retains only in-frame clones and omits some. The sample carries tens of thousands of clones, 85% to 95% recorded once. Sample: PBMCs. These receptors were collected from a human donor in good health. Some clones in this sample may be carry-over from other donors' samples.

The chain links TRBV7-2 to TRBJ1-2, with 8 bases aligning to TRBD1. This CDR3 is built from 15 residues. Looked up from germline, CDR1 is SGHTA and CDR2 is FQGNSA. V lost 2 bases and J lost 0; bases outside the gene matches: 2. CDR3 nucleotides: TGTGCCAGCAGCTTACTACAGGGGGCTAACTATGGCTACACCTTC. Residues: CASSLLQGANYGYTF.

This clone was detected only once. J is TRBJ1-5 and V is TRBV6-5, with a weak D call TRBD1 (6 bases). Trimming left V 4 bases short and J 7 bases short, with 11 bases between. CDR3 length: 13 residues. Germline V CDR1 and CDR2: MNHEY, SVGAGI. The CDR3 nucleotides are TGTGCCAGCAGTTCGGGGGGGCCGCAGCCCCAGCATTTT. This gives the protein CASSSGGPQPQHF.

The chain employs TRBV7-2 and TRBJ1-5; 10 bases match TRBD1. V lost 5 bases and J lost 2; bases outside the gene matches: 15. This CDR3 comprises 19 residues. Looked up from germline, CDR1 is SGHTA and CDR2 is FQGNSA. The CDR3 protein is CASSPRGQGVGRGNQPQHF. The CDR3 DNA sequence: TGTGCCAGCAGCCCCCGAGGACAGGGGGTTGGCAGGGGCAATCAGCCCCAGCATTTT.

The chain employs TRBV13 and TRBJ1-6, with 8 bases that match TRBD1. Germline CDR1 PRHDT, CDR2 FYEKMQ (reference sequence). V shed 5 bases and J 0 bases; nucleotides not matched to a gene: 3. The CDR3 has 16 residues. CDR3 amino acids: CASSRQGSSYNSPLHF. CDR3 bases: TGTGCCAGCAGCAGACAGGGGAGCTCCTATAATTCACCCCTCCACTTT.

V gene TRBV7-9 combines with J gene TRBJ1-2; 10 bases match TRBD1. Germline-derived CDR1 and CDR2 are SEHNR and FQNEAQ (reference sequence). V lost 5 bases, J lost 0 bases, and 3 bases stayed unmatched. The CDR3 loop spans 15 amino acids. The CDR3 region has the DNA TGTGCCAGCAGCCCAGGGACAGGGGCTAACTATGGCTACACCTTC. Protein sequence: CASSPGTGANYGYTF. Full variable domain (outside the CDR3, taken from reference TRBV7-9 and TRBJ1-2): DTGVSQNPRHKITKRGQNVTFRCDPISEHNRLYWYRQTLGQGPEFLTYFQNEAQLEKSRLLSDRFSAERPKGSFSTLEIQRTEQGDSAMYLCASSPGTGANYGYTFGSGTRLTVV.

The genes are TRBV18 and TRBJ2-5, with TRBD1 as a possible D gene (6 bases). Trimming took off 4 bases at V and 0 bases at J, with 6 bases between the two ends. This CDR3 has 13 amino acids. CDR1 KGHSH and CDR2 LQKENI come from the germline V gene. The CDR3 coding sequence is TGTGCCAGCTCACGGACAGACCAAGAGACCCAGTACTTC. It yields the protein CASSRTDQETQYF.

This chain uses TRBV12-5 with TRBJ2-5; D unclear. This CDR3 comprises 13 residues. Germline V gives CDR1 LGHNT, CDR2 FRNRAP. Between the trimmed V and J ends, which lost 3 bases and 1 base, there was a span of 6 bases. The CDR3 reads CASGFGIQETQYF. The CDR3 coding sequence is TGTGCTAGTGGTTTCGGTATCCAAGAGACCCAGTACTTC. Using reference TRBV12-5 and TRBJ2-5 for the parts outside the CDR3, the full variable domain is DARVTQTPRHKVTEMGQEVTMRCQPILGHNTVFWYRQTMMQGLELLAYFRNRAPLDDSGMPKDRFSAEMPDATLATLKIQPSEPRDSAVYFCASGFGIQETQYFGPGTRLLVL.

V and J are TRBV6-5 and TRBJ2-3, with a possible D match to TRBD2 (5 bases). The germline gives CDR1 MNHEY, CDR2 SVGAGI. This CDR3 comprises 15 residues. Trimming pared 2 bases from V and 0 bases from J, leaving 9 bases between. CDR3 in amino acids: CASSYGPGSTDTQYF. The CDR3 bases are TGTGCCAGCAGTTACGGGCCGGGAAGCACAGATACGCAGTATTTT.

The CDR3 region has the DNA TGTGCCAGCAGCTTAGGTGGGAGAGGTGTCACAGATACGCAGTATTTT. It codes for CASSLGGRGVTDTQYF. The chain joins TRBV7-3 to TRBJ2-3, with D possibly being TRBD2 (5 bases). The V gene's germline CDR1 is SGHTA and CDR2 FQGTGA. The CDR3 runs to 16 residues. With 2 bases removed from V and 2 bases from J, the gap between germline ends came to 14 bases. Using reference TRBV7-3 and TRBJ2-3 for the parts outside the CDR3, the full variable domain is GAGVSQTPSNKVTEKGKYVELRCDPISGHTALYWYRQSLGQGPEFLIYFQGTGAADDSGLPNDRFFAVRPEGSVSTLKIQRTERGDSAVYLCASSLGGRGVTDTQYFGPGTRLTVL.

The chain recombines TRBV15 with TRBJ1-1; D is ambiguous. CDR1 LNHNV and CDR2 YYDKDF come from the germline V gene (reference sequence). V lost 4 bases and J lost 2, with 8 bases in between. The CDR3 has 13 residues. The CDR3 loop reads CATSTSTNTEAFF. CDR3 DNA sequence: TGTGCCACCAGCACCTCGACAAACACTGAAGCTTTCTTT.

The V and J genes are TRBV7-2 and TRBJ2-3; D is undetermined. Deletions cut 2 bases from V and 4 bases from J, with 4 bases between. Germline V gives CDR1 SGHTA, CDR2 FQGNSA. This CDR3 contains 12 residues. DNA for the CDR3: TGTGCCAGCAGCTTACCTCCAGATACGCAGTATTTT. Protein: CASSLPPDTQYF.

The V gene is TRBV30, the J gene TRBJ1-2, with D possibly TRBD1 on 5 matching bases. Trimming cost V 3 bases and J 2 bases, with 10 bases left between them. The CDR3 has 13 amino acids. Germline CDR1 reads GTSNPN; CDR2 reads SVGIG (reference sequence). The CDR3 protein is CAWSREGNYGYTF. As DNA, the CDR3 is TGTGCCTGGAGCAGGGAAGGGAACTATGGCTACACCTTC.

This clone was seen only once. This chain connects TRBV6-5 to TRBJ2-7; 8 nucleotides match TRBD1. The CDR3 is 15 residues long. V lost 2 bases to trimming and J lost 5 bases; unmatched junction nucleotides: 8. Germline-derived CDR1 and CDR2 are MNHEY and SVGAGI. The CDR3 DNA sequence: TGTGCCAGCAGTTACAAGGCGACAGGGGTCCACGAGCAGTACTTC. This translates into CASSYKATGVHEQYF.

The chain joins TRBV5-5 to TRBJ2-7; 9 positions match TRBD2. This CDR3 comprises 14 residues. Germline CDR1 and CDR2: SGHKS and YYEKEE (reference sequence). V gave up 3 bases and J gave up 6 bases; unmatched junction bases: 7. The CDR3 region has the DNA TGTGCCAGCAGCTGGTCTAGCGGGAAGGTCGAGCAGTACTTC. It is translated as CASSWSSGKVEQYF.

This clone was counted a single time. CDR3 nucleotides: TGTGCCATCAGCCCCGGACAGGGTAATGCTCAGCCCCAGCATTTT. Translating it yields CAISPGQGNAQPQHF. V and J are TRBV10-3 and TRBJ1-5; 8 bases agree with TRBD1. The CDR3 is 15 amino acids. The V gene end was trimmed by 6 bases and the J gene end by 6 bases; junction bases not matched to a gene: 10. Germline V gene sequence: CDR1 ENHRY, CDR2 SYGVKD.

The chain joins TRBV19 to TRBJ2-2; 7 nucleotides agree with TRBD1. The CDR3 length is 16 residues. Germline-derived CDR1 and CDR2 are LNHDA and SQIVND (reference sequence). V lost 3 bases and J lost 5; bases outside the gene matches: 9. CDR3 residues: CASSMGTGVITGELFF. The CDR3 DNA sequence: TGTGCCAGTAGTATGGGTACAGGGGTTATAACCGGGGAGCTGTTTTTT.

This clone was seen just once. The genes are TRBV5-1 and TRBJ1-2; 7 bases fit TRBD1. The CDR3 runs to 15 residues. From germline, CDR1 is SGHRS and CDR2 YFSETQ. The trim removed 0 bases at V and 8 bases at J, leaving 10 bases unmatched. The CDR3 DNA is TGCGCCAGCAGCTTGGCCGGACAGGTCGAAGTAGGCTACACCTTC. This codes for CASSLAGQVEVGYTF.

The chain employs TRBV9 and TRBJ1-5; the D gene is possibly TRBD1 (6 bases). The germline V and J ends were trimmed by 5 bases and 5 bases, with 11 bases remaining between them. Germline V gene lookup returns CDR1 SGDLS and CDR2 YYNGEE. CDR3 size: 13 residues. This CDR3 is CASSDRSYQPQHF. CDR3 in DNA: TGTGCCAGCAGTGACAGGTCGTATCAGCCCCAGCATTTT.

This chain connects TRBV6-5 to TRBJ2-7, with a weak D call TRBD1 (5 bases). The CDR3 is 15 residues long. The germline V gene encodes CDR1 MNHEY and CDR2 SVGAGI. Trimming cost V 0 bases and J 2 bases, with 11 bases left between them. CDR3 loop: CASSYSSGLAYEQYF. DNA for the CDR3: TGTGCCAGCAGTTACTCGTCAGGGTTGGCCTACGAGCAGTACTTC.

This clone was observed once. This chain joins TRBV11-2 and TRBJ2-7; 12 bases are shared with TRBD2. CDR1 is SGHAT and CDR2 is FQNNGV in the germline V gene. The CDR3 spans 17 residues. The trim removed 2 bases at V and 2 bases at J, leaving 7 bases unmatched. CDR3 DNA: TGTGCCAGCAGCTTACCCTGGACTAGCGGGGCAACCTACGAGCAGTACTTC. Translating gives CASSLPWTSGATYEQYF.

This chain links TRBV14 with TRBJ2-7; tentative D call: TRBD2 (5 bases). Trimming stripped 3 bases from V and 2 bases from J, with 11 bases between. Per germline, CDR1 SGHDN and CDR2 FVKESK. This CDR3 comprises 14 residues. CDR3 sequence reads: CASSQASGAYEQYF. The CDR3 coding sequence is TGTGCCAGCAGCCAGGCGAGCGGAGCCTACGAGCAGTACTTC. Full variable domain (rest looked up from reference TRBV14 and TRBJ2-7): EAGVTQFPSHSVIEKGQTVTLRCDPISGHDNLYWYRRVMGKEIKFLLHFVKESKQDESGMPNNRFLAERTGGTYSTLKVQPAELEDSGVYFCASSQASGAYEQYFGPGTRLTVT.

This chain joins TRBV27 and TRBJ1-4; 8 nucleotides match TRBD1. Germline assignment: CDR1 MNHEY and CDR2 SMNVEV (reference sequence). CDR3 length: 15 residues. J lost 8 bases, V lost 5 bases, and 10 bases had no gene match. This CDR3 is CASSPRGRDREKLFF. The CDR3, as DNA: TGTGCCAGCAGTCCCAGGGGGCGAGATCGGGAAAAACTGTTTTTT.

This clone was seen only a few times. The J gene is TRBJ2-5, the V gene TRBV6-6; TRBD1 aligns across 9 bases. The V gene end was trimmed by 7 bases and the J gene end by 4 bases; junction bases not matched to a gene: 13. This CDR3 region has 16 residues. From germline, CDR1 is MNHNY and CDR2 SVGAGI (reference sequence). The CDR3 is CASTLGQGTGGETQYF. CDR3 coding DNA: TGTGCCAGCACCTTGGGACAGGGAACCGGTGGAGAGACCCAGTACTTC.

This clone was counted a single time. The chain recombines TRBV2 with TRBJ1-2, with 7 positions matching TRBD1. Germline V lookup: CDR1 SNHLY, CDR2 FYNNEI. This CDR3 has 14 residues. V lost 8 bases, J lost 5 bases, and 11 bases stayed unmatched. The DNA of the CDR3 is TGTGCCAGCCAGCTACAGGGGATAAAGTATGGCTACACCTTC. Translation: CASQLQGIKYGYTF.

The chain recombines TRBV7-3 with TRBJ2-2; 8 bases match TRBD1. The CDR3 has 14 amino acids. Germline V lookup: CDR1 SGHTA, CDR2 FQGTGA. V shed 5 bases, J shed 5 bases, and the junction held 4 bases outside the gene matches. CDR3 loop: CASSQTGGTGELFF. In DNA, the CDR3 is TGTGCCAGCAGCCAAACAGGGGGTACCGGGGAGCTGTTTTTT.

This clone appeared a single time. The junction and the germline gene differ at one end; a read error may be behind it. The rearrangement uses TRBV4-2 and TRBJ2-7; 8 nucleotides match TRBD1. The CDR3 sequence is 16 residues long. Germline V gives CDR1 LGHNA, CDR2 YNFKEQ. The CDR3 protein is CASSQDLAGGSNEQYF. The CDR3 DNA reads as TGTGCCAGCAGCCAAGATCTCGCAGGGGGCTCCAACGAGCAGTACTTC.

This chain links TRBV19 with TRBJ2-5; 9 bases align to TRBD2. This CDR3 is built from 16 residues. After removal of 1 base from V and 5 bases from J, the junction contained 8 bases not matched to a gene. Per the germline V gene, CDR1 is LNHDA and CDR2 is SQIVND (reference sequence). The CDR3 is CASSIAVAGALETQYF. DNA for the CDR3: TGTGCCAGTAGTATAGCGGTAGCGGGGGCCCTCGAGACCCAGTACTTC.

V gene TRBV27 combines with J gene TRBJ1-1; no firm D call. This CDR3 region has 15 residues. The V and J ends lost 3 bases and 7 bases respectively, with 18 bases between them. Germline CDR1 reads MNHEY; CDR2 reads SMNVEV (reference sequence). The chain's CDR3 is CASSLFAVGSGEAFF. DNA for the CDR3: TGTGCCAGCAGTTTGTTCGCGGTGGGTTCTGGTGAAGCTTTCTTT.

The gene calls are TRBV11-1 and TRBJ1-2; 9 bases match TRBD1. Germline V gives CDR1 SGHAT, CDR2 FQDESV (reference sequence). CDR3 length equals 15 residues. After removal of 5 bases from V and 0 bases from J, the junction contained 4 bases not matched to a gene. CDR3 bases: TGTGCCAGCAGCCGGGACAGGGCAGCTAACTATGGCTACACCTTC. This translates into CASSRDRAANYGYTF.